The T cell receptor beta chain described here comes from a study of blood T cells in healthy people across ages. General study findings and limits: Long-lived donors exceeded aged donors in naive CD4+ cells and diversity.

Using a J-beta primer mix together with a sample-barcoded 5' primer, a second PCR was run for about 6 to 12 cycles. TCRdb reanalysed the 5' RACE reads using MiXCR and keeps one entry per CDR3 protein. Here the sample spans about 2 million distinct CDR3 sequences, 49% being singletons. Germline V CDR1 and CDR2: SGHKS, YYEKEE (reference sequence). This CDR3 spans 15 amino acids. The V and J ends lost 4 bases and 6 bases, in that order; junction bases with no gene match: 9. Per sample, no less than 5.5 micrograms of total RNA were extracted. This clonotype was counted only a few times. Its antigen is undetermined.

This clonotype was obtained from a middle-aged woman in good health. Sequenced: blood. The rearrangement joins TRBV5-5 to TRBJ2-3; 9 bases align to TRBD1. CDR3 DNA sequence: TGTGCCAGCAGCATTACAGGGGGCGCGACGGATACGCAGTATTTT. Translation gives CASSITGGATDTQYF.